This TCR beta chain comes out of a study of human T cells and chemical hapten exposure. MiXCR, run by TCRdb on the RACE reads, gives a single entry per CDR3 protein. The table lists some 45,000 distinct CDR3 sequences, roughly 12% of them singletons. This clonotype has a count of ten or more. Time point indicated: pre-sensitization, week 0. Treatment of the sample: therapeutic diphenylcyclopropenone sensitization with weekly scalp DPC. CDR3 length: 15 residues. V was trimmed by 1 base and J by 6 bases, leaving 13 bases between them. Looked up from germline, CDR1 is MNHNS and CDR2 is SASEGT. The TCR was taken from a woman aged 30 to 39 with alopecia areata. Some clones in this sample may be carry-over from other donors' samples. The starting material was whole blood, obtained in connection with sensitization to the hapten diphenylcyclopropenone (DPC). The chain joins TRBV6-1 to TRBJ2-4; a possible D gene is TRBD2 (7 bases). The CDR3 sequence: CASSEVGGGRNIQYF. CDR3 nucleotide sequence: TGTGCCAGCAGTGAAGTGGGGGGGGGCAGAAACATTCAGTACTTC.